The 23 T cell receptor beta chains reported below all come from one sample, sequenced in a study of blood T cell repertoires in COVID-19. Using immunoSEQ multiplex PCR, the repertoire was profiled, and TCRdb retains in-frame clones only, with some absent. The data contain 120,000 to 150,000 clones, approximately 90% of them singletons. Sequenced: peripheral blood. The receptors originated from a man aged 18 to 35 with COVID-19, enrolled during active disease.

Written as DNA, the CDR3 is TGTGCCACCAGGGCAGGGGGTTACACCGGGGAGCTGTTTTTT. This translates into CATRAGGYTGELFF. This chain links TRBV24-1 with TRBJ2-2, with 7 bases aligning to TRBD1. J lost 3 bases, V lost 7 bases, and 4 bases had no gene match. Germline V CDR1 and CDR2: KGHDR, SFDVKD. There are 14 residues in the CDR3.

The J gene is TRBJ2-7, the V gene TRBV7-9; 7 nucleotides line up with TRBD1. This CDR3 is built from 13 residues. CDR1 is SEHNR and CDR2 is FQNEAQ in the germline V gene (reference sequence). The V gene end was trimmed by 3 bases and the J gene end by 3 bases; junction bases not matched to a gene: 2. The CDR3 DNA follows: TGTGCCAGCAGCTTCAGGGGGAACTACGAGCAGTACTTC. It is translated as CASSFRGNYEQYF.

The chain recombines TRBV28 with TRBJ1-5; D not resolved. Per the germline V gene, CDR1 is MDHEN and CDR2 is SYDVKM. Trimming cost V 4 bases and J 7 bases, with 5 bases left between them. This CDR3 is 11 amino acids long. The chain's CDR3 is CASSSQQPQHF. The CDR3 nucleotides are TGTGCCAGCAGTTCACAGCAGCCCCAGCATTTT.

The chain links TRBV19 to TRBJ1-4; unclear D gene. The germline V gene encodes CDR1 LNHDA and CDR2 SQIVND (reference sequence). V was shortened by 1 base and J by 0 bases, with 6 bases between the two germline ends. The CDR3 contains 15 residues. The CDR3 DNA reads as TGTGCCAGTAGTATAGGATCTACAACTAATGAAAAACTGTTTTTT. It translates to CASSIGSTTNEKLFF.

V and J are TRBV27 and TRBJ2-3; 8 bases agree with TRBD2. CDR1 is MNHEY and CDR2 is SMNVEV in the germline V gene (reference sequence). Trimming removed 3 bases from V and 2 bases from J; junction bases left unmatched: 7. This CDR3 is built from 16 residues. The CDR3 sequence: CASSFERELPTDTQYF. DNA of the CDR3: TGTGCCAGCAGTTTTGAGCGGGAGTTGCCCACAGATACGCAGTATTTT.

The chain joins TRBV7-3 to TRBJ2-2, with 8 bases that match TRBD2. The CDR3 loop spans 13 amino acids. The germline V gene encodes CDR1 SGHTA and CDR2 FQGTGA. J lost 6 bases, V lost 6 bases, and 3 bases had no gene match. The DNA for the CDR3 is TGTGCCAGCAGGTCTAGCGGGTCCGGGGAGCTGTTTTTT. It is translated as CASRSSGSGELFF.

The V gene is TRBV7-2, the J gene TRBJ1-6; D unresolved. Per germline, CDR1 SGHTA and CDR2 FQGNSA. V gave up 1 base and J gave up 9 bases, with 16 bases separating them. The CDR3 extends over 16 amino acids. The CDR3 here is CASSLVVGIRGSPLHF. CDR3 DNA sequence: TGTGCCAGCAGCTTAGTAGTAGGGATCCGGGGTTCACCCCTCCACTTT.

This clone was detected once. This rearrangement joins TRBV4-1 to TRBJ2-2; maybe TRBD2 (6 bases). Trimming took off 4 bases at V and 4 bases at J, with 16 bases between the two ends. The CDR3 is 16 residues long. Germline values: CDR1 MGHRA, CDR2 YSYEKL. As DNA, the CDR3 is TGCGCCAGCAGCCGACACCGGGACTTCCTCACCGGGGAGCTGTTTTTT. Its translation is CASSRHRDFLTGELFF.

V is TRBV10-1 and J is TRBJ2-2; 12 bases are a match to TRBD2. The CDR3 has 17 amino acids. Losses at the gene ends were 4 bases for V and 6 bases for J; bases not matched to a gene: 9. Germline V gene lookup returns CDR1 WNHNN and CDR2 SYGVQD (reference sequence). The CDR3 sequence: CASSASTSGREPGELFF. The DNA for the CDR3 is TGCGCCAGCAGTGCGTCGACTAGCGGGAGAGAACCCGGGGAGCTGTTTTTT.

V is TRBV27 and J is TRBJ2-7, with a weak D call TRBD1 (5 bases). This CDR3 comprises 14 residues. Trimming removed 3 bases at V and 2 bases at J, with 11 bases between. From germline, CDR1 is MNHEY and CDR2 SMNVEV (reference sequence). As DNA, the CDR3 is TGTGCCAGCAGTTTGGTGGGGCCCACCTACGAGCAGTACTTC. Its protein is CASSLVGPTYEQYF.

This clone came up a few times. DNA for the CDR3: TGCGCCAGCAGCCCCTGGGTCCCGGGACAGGGGAACACTGAAGCTTTCTTT. Translating gives CASSPWVPGQGNTEAFF. The rearrangement links TRBV4-1 to TRBJ1-1, with 9 bases identical to TRBD1. This CDR3 spans 17 amino acids. Germline values: CDR1 MGHRA, CDR2 YSYEKL. V shed 4 bases and J 1 base; nucleotides not matched to a gene: 10.

This sequence joins TRBV6-5 and TRBJ1-4, with D possibly matching TRBD1 (6 bases). Trimming stripped 6 bases from V and 8 bases from J, with 13 bases between. The germline V gene has CDR1 MNHEY and CDR2 SVGAGI. The CDR3 is 13 residues long. CDR3 DNA sequence: TGTGCCAGCAGCGCTGCCAGGGGCGAAAAACTGTTTTTT. Translated: CASSAARGEKLFF.

The J gene is TRBJ1-6, the V gene TRBV6-5; 10 nucleotides align to TRBD1. CDR1 and CDR2 (germline): MNHEY, SVGAGI. Trimming removed 0 bases from V and 9 bases from J; junction bases left unmatched: 5. The CDR3 totals 16 residues. The CDR3 region is CASSYSRQGAISPLHF. For the CDR3, the DNA is TGTGCCAGCAGTTACTCCCGACAGGGGGCCATTTCACCCCTCCACTTT.

This sequence joins TRBV28 and TRBJ1-2; D is unresolved. Trimming shortened V by 3 bases and J by 2 bases, and 10 bases separated the two germline ends. CDR1 is MDHEN, CDR2 SYDVKM, per germline. The CDR3 contains 14 residues. CDR3 sequence reads: CASSFFPENYGYTF. The CDR3 DNA is TGTGCCAGCAGTTTTTTCCCGGAGAACTATGGCTACACCTTC.

This chain links TRBV6-2 or TRBV6-3 with TRBJ2-7, with D unclear. Germline CDR1 reads MNHEY; CDR2 reads SVGEGT. The CDR3 sequence is 11 residues long. Trimming cost V 4 bases and J 7 bases, with 8 bases left between them. The CDR3 sequence: CASSLLVEQYF. The CDR3 nucleotides are TGTGCCAGCAGTTTACTTGTAGAGCAGTACTTC.

The V and J genes are TRBV28 and TRBJ1-5; possible D gene TRBD1, 5 bases. This CDR3 is built from 14 residues. Looked up from germline, CDR1 is MDHEN and CDR2 is SYDVKM. Trimming took off 8 bases at V and 1 base at J, with 12 bases between the two ends. The CDR3 bases are TGTGCCAGCCTAATGACAGCGAGCAATCAGCCCCAGCATTTT. Its translation: CASLMTASNQPQHF.

V and J are TRBV25-1 and TRBJ2-2; 11 nucleotides match TRBD2. The CDR3 consists of 18 residues. CDR1 and CDR2 from the germline V gene are MGHDK and SYGVNS. The V segment lost 4 bases and the J segment 1 base; nucleotides outside the gene matches: 8. The CDR3 nucleotides read TGTGCCAGCAGTGCCACGGGACTAGCGGCCCTGAACACCGGGGAGCTGTTTTTT. Amino acid sequence: CASSATGLAALNTGELFF.

The chain combines TRBV6-1 with TRBJ2-3; 8 bases fit TRBD1. The J segment lost 1 base and the V segment lost 1 base, leaving 1 base of the junction unmatched. Germline lookup yields CDR1 MNHNS and CDR2 SASEGT. The CDR3 covers 15 residues. Here the CDR3 reads CASSEETGGTDTQYF. The CDR3 DNA reads TGTGCCAGCAGTGAAGAGACAGGGGGCACAGATACGCAGTATTTT.

The rearrangement links TRBV7-2 to TRBJ2-3; 9 bases are shared with TRBD1. The CDR3 contains 15 residues. Unmatched junction bases numbered 7, after V lost 4 bases and J lost 5 bases. Germline lookup yields CDR1 SGHTA and CDR2 FQGNSA. The CDR3 loop reads CASSSRDRARDTQYF. CDR3 DNA: TGTGCCAGCAGCTCCCGGGACAGGGCGAGAGATACGCAGTATTTT. The whole variable domain, remainder taken from reference TRBV7-2 and TRBJ2-3, is GAGVSQSPSNKVTEKGKDVELRCDPISGHTALYWYRQSLGQGLEFLIYFQGNSAPDKSGLPSDRFSAERTGGSVSTLTIQRTQQEDSAVYLCASSSRDRARDTQYFGPGTRLTVL.

The chain recombines TRBV6-5 with TRBJ2-7; a possible D gene is TRBD1 (6 bases). Trimming pared 3 bases from V and 3 bases from J, leaving 15 bases between. This CDR3 has 15 residues. Germline V gene data show CDR1 as MNHEY and CDR2 as SVGAGI. CDR3: CASSYGPGVRYEQYF. In DNA form, the CDR3 reads TGTGCCAGCAGTTATGGACCAGGGGTTCGCTACGAGCAGTACTTC.

The V and J genes are TRBV30 and TRBJ2-5; 9 bases map to TRBD2. The CDR3 runs 14 residues. The germline gives CDR1 GTSNPN, CDR2 SVGIG (reference sequence). V lost 5 bases, J lost 5 bases, and 9 bases stayed unmatched. The CDR3 region is CAWGSVAGVETQYF. The CDR3 DNA reads TGTGCCTGGGGGAGTGTAGCGGGAGTGGAGACCCAGTACTTC.

This chain links TRBV7-2 with TRBJ2-3, with 9 bases fitting TRBD2. The CDR3 is 16 residues long. Germline CDR1 reads SGHTA; CDR2 reads FQGNSA. The trim removed 6 bases at V and 2 bases at J, leaving 9 bases unmatched. The CDR3 is CASSWTGTSLTDTQYF. As DNA, the CDR3 is TGTGCCAGCAGTTGGACCGGGACTAGCCTCACAGATACGCAGTATTTT. Full variable domain (remainder filled in from reference TRBV7-2 and TRBJ2-3): GAGVSQSPSNKVTEKGKDVELRCDPISGHTALYWYRQSLGQGLEFLIYFQGNSAPDKSGLPSDRFSAERTGGSVSTLTIQRTQQEDSAVYLCASSWTGTSLTDTQYFGPGTRLTVL.

The table lists this clone with a count of one. The chain combines TRBV30 with TRBJ1-2; tentatively, D is TRBD1 (5 bases). The CDR3 sequence is 13 residues long. CDR1 is GTSNPN and CDR2 is SVGIG in the germline V gene (reference sequence). Trimming removed 2 bases from V and 7 bases from J, with 14 bases in between. CDR3 coding DNA: TGTGCCTGGAGTCCGGACATAAGGGGTGGCTACACCTTC. Translated: CAWSPDIRGGYTF.